This TCR beta chain was retrieved from a study of blood T cell repertoires in COVID-19. Across the whole study: The United States, Italy and Spain supplied acute and convalescent COVID-19 samples. In each case, the material was cDNA or gDNA derived from T cells, B-cell-depleted T cells, or PBMCs.

Authors' data handling: How many nucleated cells were present was estimated from reference gene primer amplification. Data came from immunoSEQ multiplex PCR; TCRdb stores just in-frame clones and leaves some out. The V and J calls and the clone size are those of that table, but D and trimming were determined from the DNA. The top ten hold 3% to 4% of the sample, which has about 220,000 clones, approximately 82% seen once. Comments on this clone: Other DNA sequences in this sample translate to the same CDR3.

V was shortened by 5 bases and J by 5 bases, with 12 bases between the two germline ends. The germline gives CDR1 SGHTA, CDR2 FQGNSA. The CDR3 loop spans 13 amino acids. The receptor was isolated from a woman aged 80 or older with acute or convalescent COVID-19. The sample comprised peripheral blood. The V gene is TRBV7-2, the J gene TRBJ2-5; TRBD2 is a possible D gene (7 bases). For the CDR3, the DNA is TGTGCCAGCAGCCGGGGGGCCCAGGAGACCCAGTACTTC. Translated: CASSRGAQETQYF.